What follows are 15 T cell receptor beta chains derived from one specimen sequenced in a study of Tregs in tolerant kidney transplant recipients. This table comes from immunoSEQ multiplex PCR, and its TCRdb copy is limited to in-frame clones, with some not included. This table lists roughly 48,000 clones. Here the sequenced sample was CD4+ T cells from blood, taken before the transplant. The receptors derive from a human donor who received a combined kidney and bone marrow transplant.

A note on this clone: The read comes to an end 3 residues before the CDR3 does, leaving the germline J gene to fill in the end. This rearrangement joins TRBV7-6 to TRBJ2-7; 9 bases match TRBD2. Trimming took 4 bases from V and 4 from J; bases not matched to a gene: 14. The CDR3 length is 17 residues. Germline V gene sequence: CDR1 SGHVS, CDR2 FNYEAQ. CDR3 DNA (partial): TGTGCCAGCAGCTCCTCGAGGGGTAGCGGGAGTCATTACGAG. Protein: CASSSSRGSGSHYE. The entire CDR3 sequence reads CASSSSRGSGSHYEQYF. Variable domain in full (rest from reference TRBV7-6 and TRBJ2-7): GAGVSQSPRYKVTKRGQDVALRCDPISGHVSLYWYRQALGQGPEFLTYFNYEAQQDKSGLPNDRFSAERPEGSISTLTIQRTEQRDSAMYRCASSSSRGSGSHYEQYFGPGTRLTVT.

About this clone itself: The read ends 3 residues before the CDR3 terminus; that terminus is restored from the germline J gene. The chain has TRBV7-2 and TRBJ2-7, with D uncertain. This CDR3 spans 14 amino acids. Trimming left V 0 bases short and J 3 bases short, with 9 bases between. From germline, CDR1 is SGHTA and CDR2 FQGNSA. The CDR3 is CASSLAGSIYEQYF. Incomplete CDR3 DNA: TGTGCCAGCAGCTTAGCAGGGTCAATCTACGAG.

Details on this clone: Sequencing ends 3 residues short of the CDR3 end; the germline J gene provides the rest. This chain uses TRBV20-1 with TRBJ1-2; D gene ambiguous. The germline V and J ends were trimmed by 6 bases and 3 bases, with 17 bases remaining between them. CDR3 length equals 14 residues. Germline V gene lookup returns CDR1 DFQATT and CDR2 SNEGSKA (reference sequence). CDR3 bases read: TGCAGTGCCAACTCCTACAGAGGAGACTATGGC. The encoded protein is CSANSYRGDYG. The complete CDR3 reads CSANSYRGDYGYTF.

A remark on this clone: The CDR3 end falls 3 residues outside the read, so it is completed with the germline J gene. The V and J genes are TRBV6-2 or TRBV6-3 and TRBJ1-2, with a weak D call TRBD1 (5 bases). In germline, CDR1 is MNHEY, CDR2 SVGEGT. Trimming removed 6 bases from V and 4 bases from J, with 15 bases in between. CDR3 length equals 14 residues. CDR3 DNA (partial): TGTGCCAGCAGCCCCCCCGGAAGGGGCTATGGC. As protein: CASSPPGRGYG. The entire CDR3 protein is CASSPPGRGYGYTF.

Concerning this clone itself: The read finishes 3 residues shy of the CDR3 end, and the germline J gene is used to complete it. V usage is TRBV5-1 and J usage is TRBJ2-5, with D possibly matching TRBD2 (5 bases). Germline values: CDR1 SGHRS, CDR2 YFSETQ. Deletions cut 4 bases from V and 4 bases from J, with 17 bases between. The CDR3 has 15 residues. Here the CDR3 reads CASSPHSLAGETQYF. The CDR3 bases that were read are TGCGCCAGCAGCCCTCACTCCCTAGCAGGAGAGACC.

A remark on this clone: The missing CDR3 end, 3 residues past where the read stops, is filled in from the germline J gene. This chain joins TRBV7-3 and TRBJ2-3; a possible D gene is TRBD1 (5 bases). This CDR3 spans 16 amino acids. Germline CDR1 reads SGHTA; CDR2 reads FQGTGA. Trimming stripped 0 bases from V and 2 bases from J, with 12 bases between. The sequenced CDR3 bases are TGTGCCAGCAGCTTAACCCCGACAGACTCCACAGATACG. This encodes CASSLTPTDSTDT. The whole CDR3 reads CASSLTPTDSTDTQYF. Supplemented by reference TRBV7-3 and TRBJ2-3, the full variable domain reads GAGVSQTPSNKVTEKGKYVELRCDPISGHTALYWYRQSLGQGPEFLIYFQGTGAADDSGLPNDRFFAVRPEGSVSTLKIQRTERGDSAVYLCASSLTPTDSTDTQYFGPGTRLTVL.

Comments on this clone: The read stops 3 residues short of the end of the CDR3; the missing end is completed from the germline J gene. The chain combines TRBV5-1 with TRBJ2-7; 7 nucleotides align to TRBD2. From germline, CDR1 is SGHRS and CDR2 YFSETQ. Trimming removed 3 bases from V and 0 bases from J; junction bases left unmatched: 3. The CDR3 is made up of 14 amino acids. The DNA read from the CDR3 is TGCGCCAGCAGCTCTACTAGCGACTCCTACGAG. Residues: CASSSTSDSYE. The whole CDR3 protein is CASSSTSDSYEQYF.

Regarding this clone: The read terminates 3 residues ahead of where the CDR3 ends, so the germline J gene completes it. This rearrangement joins TRBV19 to TRBJ2-1, with D maybe TRBD2 (6 bases). V was cut by 3 bases and J by 0 bases, with 9 bases left in between. The CDR3 covers 15 residues. Germline-derived CDR1 and CDR2 are LNHDA and SQIVND (reference sequence). CDR3 amino acids: CASSIGGVSYNEQFF. The sequenced CDR3 bases are TGTGCCAGTAGTATTGGCGGGGTCTCCTACAATGAG.

A remark on this clone: The read gets to within 3 residues of the CDR3 end, and the germline J gene fills in the rest. This rearrangement joins TRBV5-1 to TRBJ2-3; D tentatively reads TRBD1 or TRBD2 (6 bases each). CDR1 and CDR2 from the germline V gene are SGHRS and YFSETQ. The CDR3 extends over 14 amino acids. The V end was cut by 5 bases, the J end by 3 bases, with 13 bases between. The CDR3 DNA, read in part, is TGCGCCAGCAGACAGGGAGGAGGAACAGATACG. Its protein is CASRQGGGTDT. The full CDR3 sequence reads CASRQGGGTDTQYF.

On this clone itself: The sequenced fragment ends 3 residues before the CDR3 boundary, so the rest is inferred from the germline J gene. V usage is TRBV5-1 and J usage is TRBJ2-1; TRBD2 matches at 9 bases. The CDR3 consists of 18 residues. Trimming removed 1 base from V and 0 bases from J; junction bases left unmatched: 8. Germline assignment: CDR1 SGHRS and CDR2 YFSETQ. CDR3 sequence: CASSLSSSGDSSYNEQFF. The sequenced CDR3 bases are TGCGCCAGCAGCTTGTCCTCTAGCGGGGATAGCTCCTACAATGAG.

Notes on this clone: The missing CDR3 end, 3 residues past where the read stops, is filled in from the germline J gene. J is TRBJ2-7 and V is TRBV20-1, with TRBD2 matching over 9 bases. Germline V lookup: CDR1 DFQATT, CDR2 SNEGSKA (reference sequence). The CDR3 loop spans 12 amino acids. The CDR3 loop is CRQGLASYEQYF. CDR3 DNA (partial): TGCAGGCAGGGACTAGCTTCCTACGAG.

Comments on this clone: The sequenced fragment ends 3 residues before the CDR3 boundary, so the rest is inferred from the germline J gene. The chain links TRBV12-3 or TRBV12-4 to TRBJ2-5; unclear D gene. The CDR3 has 11 amino acids. The CDR3 is CASSFSPTQYF. The covered CDR3 bases are TGTGCCAGCAGTTTTTCCCCAACC.

To note about this clone: Sequencing ends 3 residues short of the CDR3 end; the germline J gene provides the rest. The V gene is TRBV19, the J gene TRBJ1-4; 10 bases are shared with TRBD1. Trimming at V came to 5 bases and at J to 8 bases, leaving 8 bases not matched to a gene. The CDR3 consists of 15 residues. Germline V gene lookup returns CDR1 LNHDA and CDR2 SQIVND (reference sequence). CDR3 DNA (partial): TGTGCCAGTAGTTACGGACAGGGGGGATACGAAAAA. Residues: CASSYGQGGYEK. The complete CDR3 sequence is CASSYGQGGYEKLFF.

Details on this clone: Sequencing ends 3 residues short of the CDR3 end; the germline J gene provides the rest. The chain combines TRBV20-1 with TRBJ1-2; 9 bases are a match to TRBD1. The CDR3 totals 19 residues. The V segment lost 4 bases and the J segment 1 base; nucleotides outside the gene matches: 19. The V gene's germline CDR1 is DFQATT and CDR2 SNEGSKA (reference sequence). The CDR3 region is CSATTTQPGQGRGNYGYTF. The sequenced part of the CDR3 DNA is TGCAGTGCTACTACCACACAACCGGGACAGGGTAGGGGTAACTATGGC.

Concerning this clone: From the germline J gene comes the end of the CDR3, since the read stops 3 residues before it. The gene calls are TRBV7-9 and TRBJ1-2; 9 bases are shared with TRBD1. The CDR3 is 14 amino acids. Germline values: CDR1 SEHNR, CDR2 FQNEAQ (reference sequence). J was trimmed by 5 bases and V by 5 bases; bases with no gene match: 6. The CDR3 spells CASSLDRGVYGYTF. CDR3 bases read: TGTGCCAGCAGCCTGGACAGGGGCGTATATGGC.